Listed below are T cell receptor beta chains from one sample, sequenced in a study of CD8 T cells in ankylosing spondylitis. TCRdb re-derived calls from the 5' RACE reads in MiXCR, one entry per CDR3 protein. The top ten clones hold just over 1% of a sample with around 440,000 distinct CDR3 sequences, roughly 18% of them seen once. Source material: blood, either unsorted or a sorted T cell fraction (not recorded which). The receptor source for this set is a male donor with ankylosing spondylitis. The CDR3 runs from the conserved cysteine through the conserved F or W. D genes are given only for firm matches. Size tells how often a clone was seen (once, few, many) or the class of an expanded clone, and some rows leave it out.

size: -
J: TRBJ2-2
D: -
length: 15
V: TRBV5-1
DNA: TGCGCCAGCAGCGTTGGAGGGTCAGACACCGGGGAGCTGTTTTTT
CDR3: CASSVGGSDTGELFF

size: few
J: TRBJ2-5
D: -
length: 11
V: TRBV10-3
DNA: TGTGCCATCGGGAAGGGAGAGACCCAGTACTTC
CDR3: CAIGKGETQYF

size: many
J: TRBJ1-5
D: TRBD1
length: 16
V: TRBV12-3/TRBV12-4
DNA: TGTGCCAGCAGCCCAGGGACAGGCGGAAGCAATCAGCCCCAGCATTTT
CDR3: CASSPGTGGSNQPQHF

size: few
J: TRBJ2-2
D: -
length: 14
V: TRBV7-8
DNA: TGTGCCAGCAGCCCTATATCCCAACCCGGGGAGCTGTTTTTT
CDR3: CASSPISQPGELFF

size: once
J: TRBJ1-1
D: -
length: 16
V: TRBV10-3
DNA: TGTGCCATCAGTGAGTCGCTCGGGCAGGCGAACACTGAAGCTTTCTTT
CDR3: CAISESLGQANTEAFF

size: few
J: TRBJ1-1
D: -
length: 12
V: TRBV18
DNA: TGTGCCAGCTCCATTGTCCCCGCTGAAGCTTTCTTT
CDR3: CASSIVPAEAFF

size: few
J: TRBJ2-7
D: -
length: 13
V: TRBV24-1
DNA: TGTGCCACCAGTGATTTGGACTATTACGAGCAGTACTTC
CDR3: CATSDLDYYEQYF

size: few
J: TRBJ1-1
D: -
length: 14
V: TRBV5-1
DNA: TGCGCCAGCAGCTTGGTGGTCGGGGGTTCGGAGGCTTTCTTT
CDR3: CASSLVVGGSEAFF

size: -
J: TRBJ1-5
D: -
length: 12
V: TRBV5-5
DNA: TGTGCCAGCAGCTTGTATAATCAGCCCCAGCATTTT
CDR3: CASSLYNQPQHF

size: few
J: TRBJ1-5
D: TRBD1
length: 17
V: TRBV3-1
DNA: TGTGCCAGCAGCCAAACCGGGACAGGGGGTCGCAATCAGCCCCAGCATTTT
CDR3: CASSQTGTGGRNQPQHF

size: few
J: TRBJ2-1
D: -
length: 18
V: TRBV11-2
DNA: TGTGCCAGCAGCTTCCCACGCGACTTCCTTTACTTTTACAATGAGCAGTTCTTC
CDR3: CASSFPRDFLYFYNEQFF

size: few
J: TRBJ2-1
D: -
length: 13
V: TRBV20-1
DNA: TGCAGTGCTAGAGACCGGTCGCACGATGAGCAGTTCTTC
CDR3: CSARDRSHDEQFF

size: -
J: TRBJ2-2
D: TRBD2
length: 16
V: TRBV20-1
DNA: TGCAGTGCAAGCCCGAGCGGGGGCTTGGGCACCGGGGAGCTGTTTTTT
CDR3: CSASPSGGLGTGELFF

size: few
J: TRBJ2-1
D: -
length: 14
V: TRBV21-1
DNA: TGTGCCAGCAGCAAAGTTCGACAGTTGGGTGAGCAGTTCTTC
CDR3: CASSKVRQLGEQFF

size: -
J: TRBJ2-5
D: -
length: 15
V: TRBV5-5
DNA: TGTGCCAGCAGCTTGGTGCGGGGGCCAGGGGAGACCCAGTACTTC
CDR3: CASSLVRGPGETQYF

size: -
J: TRBJ2-1
D: -
length: 17
V: TRBV10-2
DNA: TGCGCCAGCAGCAAACCTCGGGGGGGACAGGGTACCAATGAGCAGTTCTTC
CDR3: CASSKPRGGQGTNEQFF

size: -
J: TRBJ1-2
D: TRBD1
length: 14
V: TRBV7-8
DNA: TGTGCCAGCAGCTTACCGGACAGGGTTGGTGGCTACACCTTC
CDR3: CASSLPDRVGGYTF

size: few
J: TRBJ2-1
D: -
length: 15
V: TRBV7-9
DNA: TGTGCCAGCAGCTTTACCGGGAATACCTACAATGAGCAGTTCTTC
CDR3: CASSFTGNTYNEQFF

size: -
J: TRBJ2-7
D: -
length: 14
V: TRBV3-1
DNA: TGTGCCAGCAGCCAAGATGGGCTCTCCTACGAGCAGTACTTC
CDR3: CASSQDGLSYEQYF

size: few
J: TRBJ1-3
D: -
length: 15
V: TRBV4-1
DNA: TGCGCCAGCAGCCTCCAGGCAGGGGTAATGAACACCATATATTTT
CDR3: CASSLQAGVMNTIYF

size: few
J: TRBJ2-7
D: TRBD2
length: 15
V: TRBV4-2
DNA: TGTGCCAGCAGCCAAGATGCTAGCGGGAGATACGAGCAGTACTTC
CDR3: CASSQDASGRYEQYF

size: few
J: TRBJ2-1
D: -
length: 12
V: TRBV7-8
DNA: TGTGCCAGCAGCTTAGCAGGAAGTGAGCAGTTCTTC
CDR3: CASSLAGSEQFF

size: once
J: TRBJ2-7
D: -
length: 13
V: TRBV20-1
DNA: TGCAGTGCTAGAGCCCGCGTTTCCTACGAGCAGTACTTC
CDR3: CSARARVSYEQYF

size: few
J: TRBJ2-1
D: TRBD1
length: 15
V: TRBV18
DNA: TGTGCCAGCTCACCGACAGGGGATAGTTGGAGCGGGCAGTTCTTC
CDR3: CASSPTGDSWSGQFF

size: once
J: TRBJ1-4
D: TRBD1
length: 16
V: TRBV14
DNA: TGTGCCAGCAGCCAGGAGGGGGCTGGAAGGGACGAAAAACTGTTTTTT
CDR3: CASSQEGAGRDEKLFF

size: few
J: TRBJ1-5
D: -
length: 15
V: TRBV28
DNA: TGTGCCAGCACCTCGTCCGGAACCGGCAATCAGCCCCAGCATTTT
CDR3: CASTSSGTGNQPQHF

size: few
J: TRBJ2-5
D: TRBD1
length: 15
V: TRBV5-1
DNA: TGCGCCAGCAGCTTGGGGGGACAGGGATCACAGACCCAGTACTTC
CDR3: CASSLGGQGSQTQYF

size: many
J: TRBJ1-1
D: -
length: 13
V: TRBV12-3/TRBV12-4
DNA: TGTGCCAGCAGTTTATCCCTCGGGCTTGAAGCTTTCTTT
CDR3: CASSLSLGLEAFF

size: -
J: TRBJ2-3
D: TRBD2
length: 17
V: TRBV4-2
DNA: TGTGCCAGCAGCCAAGATCACCTAGCGGGGGTGACGGATACGCAGTATTTT
CDR3: CASSQDHLAGVTDTQYF

size: few
J: TRBJ2-1
D: TRBD1
length: 14
V: TRBV15
DNA: TGTGCCACCAGCCGGGACAGGGTCGGCAATGAGCAGTTCTTC
CDR3: CATSRDRVGNEQFF

size: few
J: TRBJ1-1
D: -
length: 13
V: TRBV7-6
DNA: TGTGCCAGCAGCTTATTTGTAGGGACTGAAGCTTTCTTT
CDR3: CASSLFVGTEAFF

size: -
J: TRBJ2-7
D: TRBD2
length: 12
V: TRBV20-1
DNA: TGCAGCGCTAGCGGGAGAGGGGGAGAGCAGTACTTC
CDR3: CSASGRGGEQYF

size: -
J: TRBJ1-5
D: TRBD1
length: 14
V: TRBV6-1
DNA: TGTGCCAGCAGGCGGACAGGGGATCACCAGCCCCAGCATTTT
CDR3: CASRRTGDHQPQHF

size: few
J: TRBJ1-6
D: TRBD1
length: 15
V: TRBV27
DNA: TGTGCCAGCAGTTTCGCAGGGACAGGGACTTCACCCCTCCACTTT
CDR3: CASSFAGTGTSPLHF

size: few
J: TRBJ2-2
D: -
length: 15
V: TRBV6-5
DNA: TGTGCCAGCAGTTACGGGGACACGAACACCGGGGAGCTGTTTTTT
CDR3: CASSYGDTNTGELFF

size: -
J: TRBJ2-7
D: -
length: 12
V: TRBV18
DNA: TGTGCCAGCTCACTCGGGATTAGAGAGCAGTACTTC
CDR3: CASSLGIREQYF

size: -
J: TRBJ2-7
D: TRBD1
length: 19
V: TRBV12-3/TRBV12-4
DNA: TGTGCCAGCAGTTTAAGTTGGGGGGACGGGACAGGATCCTCCTACGAGCAGTACTTC
CDR3: CASSLSWGDGTGSSYEQYF

size: few
J: TRBJ2-3
D: -
length: 18
V: TRBV6-1
DNA: TGTGCCAGCAGTGGGCGGTCAGGGCCCCGAGGGCGCACAGATACGCAGTATTTT
CDR3: CASSGRSGPRGRTDTQYF

size: -
J: TRBJ2-1
D: TRBD1
length: 16
V: TRBV19
DNA: TGTGCCAGTAGTACAGGGACAGGGGGCAAGTACAATGAGCAGTTCTTC
CDR3: CASSTGTGGKYNEQFF

size: few
J: TRBJ2-7
D: TRBD1
length: 13
V: TRBV27
DNA: TGTGCCAGCAGTTCATCCGGACAGGGGCCGCGGTACTTC
CDR3: CASSSSGQGPRYF

size: few
J: TRBJ2-7
D: TRBD1
length: 19
V: TRBV6-1
DNA: TGTGCCAGCAGTACCCCGGGACAGGGGTTAGCGGGGCGAGCCTACGAGCAGTACTTC
CDR3: CASSTPGQGLAGRAYEQYF

size: few
J: TRBJ1-5
D: TRBD1
length: 15
V: TRBV6-1
DNA: TGTGCCAGCAGTCCCGGGACAGGGGCAACTCAGCCCCAGCATTTT
CDR3: CASSPGTGATQPQHF

size: -
J: TRBJ2-7
D: -
length: 13
V: TRBV28
DNA: TGTGCCAGCAGTTTACCCGTTGGGACTCCACCTTACTTC
CDR3: CASSLPVGTPPYF

size: few
J: TRBJ2-5
D: -
length: 15
V: TRBV7-2
DNA: TGTGCCAGCAGCCCCACACGGGACTCCTCATTGACCCAGTACTTC
CDR3: CASSPTRDSSLTQYF

size: few
J: TRBJ2-1
D: -
length: 15
V: TRBV12-3/TRBV12-4
DNA: TGTGCCAGCAGTTCCCGCCAGAGAGGGAGCAATGAGCAGTTCTTC
CDR3: CASSSRQRGSNEQFF

size: few
J: TRBJ2-1
D: -
length: 16
V: TRBV7-2
DNA: TGTGCCAGCAGCTTATCCTTAGGTGGTAGGGGCAATGAGCAGTTCTTC
CDR3: CASSLSLGGRGNEQFF

size: few
J: TRBJ1-2
D: -
length: 13
V: TRBV10-3
DNA: TGTGCCATCAGTGGCGGCAGGGATTATGGCTACACCTTC
CDR3: CAISGGRDYGYTF

size: many
J: TRBJ1-1
D: -
length: 14
V: TRBV28
DNA: TGTGCCAGCACCCAAGGTGGAGAAAACACTGAAGCTTTCTTT
CDR3: CASTQGGENTEAFF

size: -
J: TRBJ2-3
D: -
length: 15
V: TRBV7-2
DNA: TGTGCCAGCAGGAAACTAGCTTCCCCGTCAGATACGCAGTATTTT
CDR3: CASRKLASPSDTQYF

size: -
J: TRBJ1-5
D: -
length: 18
V: TRBV6-5
DNA: TGTGCCAGCAGTTACCCCCGGGGGGAGAGGAATAGCAATCAGCCCCAGCATTTT
CDR3: CASSYPRGERNSNQPQHF

size: many
J: TRBJ2-7
D: -
length: 12
V: TRBV28
DNA: TGTGCCAGCAGCTTTAGCTCCTACGAGCAGTACTTC
CDR3: CASSFSSYEQYF

size: few
J: TRBJ1-1
D: -
length: 11
V: TRBV6-1
DNA: TGTGCCAGCATCCTACACCTTGAAGCTTTCTTT
CDR3: CASILHLEAFF

size: few
J: TRBJ1-1
D: -
length: 12
V: TRBV6-4
DNA: TGTGCCAGCAGTGACTCTATGGGTCCAGCTTTCTTT
CDR3: CASSDSMGPAFF

size: -
J: TRBJ2-6
D: -
length: 14
V: TRBV30
DNA: TGTGCCTGGAGTCACAGCTCTGGGGCCAACGTCCTGACTTTC
CDR3: CAWSHSSGANVLTF